What follows are 18 T cell receptor beta chains derived from one specimen sequenced in a study of radiotherapy plus CTLA-4 blockade in lung cancer. Assay used: immunoSEQ multiplex PCR; TCRdb lists only in-frame clones, some missing. The top ten hold roughly 17% of the sample, which has around 56,000 clones, 65% to 80% seen once. The source was peripheral blood, collected from a patient treated with radiotherapy plus ipilimumab. The origin of the receptors is a human donor with non-small cell lung cancer who had a complete response to radiotherapy plus ipilimumab.

The chain joins TRBV27 to TRBJ2-7; 10 nucleotides align to TRBD1. Trimming at V came to 4 bases and at J to 4 bases, leaving 7 bases not matched to a gene. Germline V gene sequence: CDR1 MNHEY, CDR2 SMNVEV (reference sequence). The CDR3 is made up of 15 amino acids. DNA for the CDR3: TGTGCCAGCAGTTCGCAGACAGGGGGCACTTACGAGCAGTACTTC. It codes for CASSSQTGGTYEQYF.

The chain combines TRBV7-2 with TRBJ2-1; TRBD2 agrees at 14 bases. Germline CDR1 and CDR2: SGHTA and FQGNSA. The CDR3 has 17 amino acids. V dropped 1 base and J dropped 10; count of bases not matched to a gene: 9. The DNA for the CDR3 is TGTGCCAGCAGCTTAGGGAGGACTAGCGGGAGGACACAAGAGCAGTTCTTC. It is translated as CASSLGRTSGRTQEQFF.

V is TRBV7-8 and J is TRBJ2-2; tentatively, D is TRBD1 (6 bases). This CDR3 has 15 residues. V was trimmed by 4 bases and J by 2 bases, leaving 11 bases between them. Germline values: CDR1 SGHVS, CDR2 FQNEAQ. CDR3 sequence: CASSSTGTNTGELFF. The CDR3 DNA sequence: TGTGCCAGCAGCTCAACCGGGACAAACACCGGGGAGCTGTTTTTT.

V gene TRBV5-1 combines with J gene TRBJ2-5; 8 positions match TRBD2. Germline loops: CDR1 SGHRS, CDR2 YFSETQ. There are 14 residues in the CDR3. Trimming cost V 3 bases and J 1 base; bases outside gene matches: 2. CDR3 in DNA: TGCGCCAGCAGCTACGGGACTAGCCAAGAGACCCAGTACTTC. Its translation is CASSYGTSQETQYF.

The chain employs TRBV2 and TRBJ2-5; D may be TRBD1 (6 bases). The J call may be faulty, since TRBJ2-7 better matches the DNA end. This CDR3 comprises 13 residues. CDR1 and CDR2 from the germline V gene are SNHLY and FYNNEI. The CDR3 here is CASVVNRDYEQYF. The CDR3, as DNA: TGTGCCAGCGTGGTAAACAGGGACTACGAGCAGTACTTC.

This chain joins TRBV4-3 and TRBJ1-1, with a possible D match to TRBD1 (5 bases). The CDR3 is made up of 14 amino acids. Germline V gene lookup returns CDR1 LGHNA and CDR2 YSLEER. V lost 1 base and J lost 3, with 9 bases in between. CDR3 loop: CASSQGWGDTEAFF. CDR3 bases: TGCGCCAGCAGCCAAGGGTGGGGGGACACTGAAGCTTTCTTT.

The chain links TRBV4-3 to TRBJ2-3; 11 bases fit TRBD1. CDR1 is LGHNA and CDR2 is YSLEER in the germline V gene. This CDR3 has 16 residues. The ends lost 0 bases at V and 10 bases at J; junction bases unmatched: 9. The DNA of the CDR3 is TGCGCCAGCAGCCAAGATGCGGGACAGGGGGTCGTCTCGCAGTATTTT. As protein: CASSQDAGQGVVSQYF.

CDR3 amino acids: CASSEMTGRQPQHF. In nucleotides, the CDR3 is TGTGCCAGCAGTGAAATGACAGGGAGGCAGCCCCAGCATTTT. The chain links TRBV6-1 to TRBJ1-5; 7 bases match TRBD1. The J segment lost 7 bases and the V segment lost 2 bases, leaving 5 bases of the junction unmatched. The CDR3 loop spans 14 amino acids. Germline V gene sequence: CDR1 MNHNS, CDR2 SASEGT.

This chain joins TRBV7-2 and TRBJ2-7; D might be TRBD2 (6 bases). Deletions cut 2 bases from V and 0 bases from J, with 11 bases between. Germline V gene data show CDR1 as SGHTA and CDR2 as FQGNSA. This CDR3 has 15 amino acids. CDR3 coding DNA: TGTGCCAGCAGCTTATTCGGGGGTAGCTCCTACGAGCAGTACGTC. This translates into CASSLFGGSSYEQYV.

This clone was counted between two and nine times. V gene TRBV7-9 combines with J gene TRBJ1-6; TRBD1 might be the D (6 bases). Germline CDR1 reads SEHNR; CDR2 reads FQNEAQ (reference sequence). The CDR3 is made up of 14 amino acids. Trimming cost V 5 bases and J 9 bases, with 14 bases left between them. The CDR3 DNA sequence: TGTGCCAGCAGCGAGGGACAAGTTACTTCACCCCTCCACTTT. Translation: CASSEGQVTSPLHF.

V and J are TRBV6-4 and TRBJ2-3, with D uncertain. This CDR3 region has 13 residues. The V gene's germline CDR1 is MRHNA and CDR2 SNTAGT. V gave up 6 bases and J gave up 6 bases, with 13 bases separating them. Here the CDR3 reads CASSPKSPDTQYF. The CDR3 nucleotides are TGTGCCAGCAGCCCAAAGAGCCCCGATACGCAGTATTTT.

The chain combines TRBV30 with TRBJ2-1; TRBD2 is a possible D gene (5 bases). The CDR3 has 11 residues. In germline, CDR1 is GTSNPN, CDR2 SVGIG (reference sequence). Trimming took 4 bases from V and 8 from J, leaving 9 bases between them. CDR3 protein: CAWNKGDEQFF. The CDR3 region has the DNA TGTGCCTGGAATAAGGGAGATGAGCAGTTCTTC. Full variable domain (rest looked up from reference TRBV30 and TRBJ2-1): SQTIHQWPATLVQPVGSPLSLECTVEGTSNPNLYWYRQAAGRGLQLLFYSVGIGQISSEVPQNLSASRPQDRQFILSSKKLLLSDSGFYLCAWNKGDEQFFGPGTRLTVL.

The V gene is TRBV9, the J gene TRBJ1-1, with TRBD1 as a possible D gene (5 bases). The V gene lost 3 bases and the J gene lost 0 bases, with 9 bases spanning the gap. Germline values: CDR1 SGDLS, CDR2 YYNGEE. The CDR3 contains 14 residues. The CDR3 here is CASSEGVMNTEAFF. For the CDR3, the DNA is TGTGCCAGCAGCGAAGGGGTTATGAACACTGAAGCTTTCTTT.

The genes are TRBV20-1 and TRBJ1-1; D remains ambiguous. The CDR3 is 11 residues long. Germline V gene data show CDR1 as DFQATT and CDR2 as SNEGSKA (reference sequence). Trimming removed 6 bases at V and 5 bases at J, with 10 bases between. The CDR3 sequence: CSAPTETEAFF. The DNA for the CDR3 is TGCAGTGCGCCTACAGAGACTGAAGCTTTCTTT.

The V call is TRBV7-9, the J call TRBJ1-1, with a possible D match to TRBD1 (5 bases). Germline CDR1 is SEHNR and CDR2 is FQNEAQ (reference sequence). CDR3 length: 14 residues. V gave up 0 bases and J gave up 6 bases, with 11 bases separating them. This CDR3 is CASSLAGRVPEAFF. In nucleotides, the CDR3 is TGTGCCAGCAGCTTAGCGGGCAGGGTGCCTGAAGCTTTCTTT. Together with reference TRBV7-9 and TRBJ1-1, the CDR3 gives the full variable domain: DTGVSQNPRHKITKRGQNVTFRCDPISEHNRLYWYRQTLGQGPEFLTYFQNEAQLEKSRLLSDRFSAERPKGSFSTLEIQRTEQGDSAMYLCASSLAGRVPEAFFGQGTRLTVV.

V gene TRBV30 combines with J gene TRBJ2-3; 11 positions match TRBD2. Losses at the gene ends were 5 bases for V and 3 bases for J; bases not matched to a gene: 4. The CDR3 is 14 residues long. Germline CDR1 is GTSNPN and CDR2 is SVGIG (reference sequence). The CDR3 DNA reads TGTGCCTGGGTAGCGGGAGGGCCGACAGATACGCAGTATTTT. This translates into CAWVAGGPTDTQYF.

The V and J genes are TRBV5-6 and TRBJ2-1; TRBD2 aligns across 7 bases. V was clipped by 0 bases and J by 8 bases; unmatched bases: 8. The germline V gene has CDR1 SGHDT and CDR2 YYEEEE. The CDR3 length is 15 residues. CDR3 bases: TGTGCCAGCAGCTTGGTGGCGGGAGTTAGCGATGAGCAGTTCTTC. The encoded protein is CASSLVAGVSDEQFF. Looking up the rest from reference TRBV5-6 and TRBJ2-1 gives the full variable domain: DAGVTQSPTHLIKTRGQQVTLRCSPKSGHDTVSWYQQALGQGPQFIFQYYEEEERQRGNFPDRFSGHQFPNYSSELNVNALLLGDSALYLCASSLVAGVSDEQFFGPGTRLTVL.

This chain connects TRBV11-2 to TRBJ2-2; perhaps TRBD1 as D (8 bases). Germline-derived CDR1 and CDR2 are SGHAT and FQNNGV. V was trimmed by 6 bases and J by 5 bases, leaving 13 bases between them. CDR3 length: 14 amino acids. CDR3 sequence: CASRQGGRTGELFF. In DNA, the CDR3 is TGTGCCAGCAGACAGGGGGGGCGTACCGGGGAGCTGTTTTTT.